The clone carrying this T cell receptor (beta chain) occurred a few times. This specimen comes from a study of T cells in Graves' hyperthyroidism and ophthalmopathy. RNA transcripts gave rise to amplified TCR beta CDR3 regions. The primer set for the first-round RT-PCR of the TCR CDR3 was HTBI. TCRdb analysed the multiplex PCR reads with MiXCR anew, one entry per CDR3 protein. Among about 300,000 distinct CDR3 sequences listed, around a fifth were seen once. V lost 7 bases, J lost 7 bases, and 19 bases lay in between. The length of the CDR3 is 14 residues. Germline-derived CDR1 and CDR2 are LGHDT and YNNKEL (reference sequence). Clinical Activity Scores of at least 3, NOSPECS grades of at least 4 and durations under 3 months characterized ophthalmopathy patients. Lactation, pregnancy, other autoimmune disease or uncontrolled infection excluded patients.

V gene TRBV3-1 combines with J gene TRBJ1-2; weak D call: TRBD1 (6 bases). The sequenced material came from blood. This receptor was taken from a man aged 50-60 years with Graves' ophthalmopathy. CDR3 protein: CASTSHRGGSGYTF. The DNA for the CDR3 is TGTGCCAGCACCTCTCATAGGGGGGGGTCTGGCTACACCTTC.